This T cell receptor beta chain was sequenced during a study of circulating tumor DNA in untreated peripheral T-cell lymphoma. Study-wide results and limits: Tumor-specific clonotypes: identified in roughly 80% of patients, approximately 90% of baseline tissues.

Germline CDR1 is KGHSY and CDR2 is FQNENV. The germline V and J ends were trimmed by 0 bases and 1 base, with 12 bases remaining between them. The CDR3 runs 16 residues. Clones were read by immunoSEQ multiplex PCR, and TCRdb kept only the in-frame ones, dropping some. This table has about 8,900 clones, around four fifths appearing once. This tumor tissue came from a pretreatment baseline collection. About this clone itself: The antigen remains unidentified.

The sequencing sample was made of tumor tissue. V and J are TRBV16 and TRBJ1-1; D is undetermined. The receptor comes from a human donor with peripheral T-cell lymphoma. The DNA for the CDR3 is TGTGCCAGCAGCCAATCGTCCCCCAGAAGGAACACTGAAGCTTTCTTT. Protein: CASSQSSPRRNTEAFF.